One and the same sample provided the 25 T cell receptor beta chains below, sequenced in a study of response to subunit inactivated influenza vaccine. TCRdb reanalysed the RT-PCR reads using MiXCR and keeps one entry per CDR3 protein. The sample yields about 480,000 distinct CDR3 sequences, about 25% seen once. The material was CD4+ T cells sorted from PBMCs, obtained roughly 5 days after vaccination. All receptors derive from a man in his forties or fifties who received an inactivated influenza vaccine.

The chain links TRBV20-1 to TRBJ2-3; D is ambiguous. CDR1 is DFQATT and CDR2 is SNEGSKA in the germline V gene (reference sequence). V was pared by 4 bases and J by 2 bases, with 4 bases between. This CDR3 contains 11 residues. As DNA, the CDR3 is TGCAGTGCTATGACCACAGATACGCAGTATTTT. This sequence encodes CSAMTTDTQYF.

V is TRBV6-1 and J is TRBJ2-3; 7 bases are shared with TRBD1. The V gene's germline CDR1 is MNHNS and CDR2 SASEGT. Unmatched junction bases numbered 4, after V lost 4 bases and J lost 0 bases. The CDR3 runs to 15 residues. CDR3 amino acids: CASSGKGQSTDTQYF. The CDR3 DNA is TGTGCCAGCAGTGGGAAGGGACAGAGCACAGATACGCAGTATTTT.

This clonotype has only a few counts. The chain uses TRBV3-1 and TRBJ2-7; possible D gene TRBD2, 7 bases. Trimming removed 3 bases from V and 2 bases from J, with 11 bases in between. The CDR3 loop spans 14 amino acids. Per the germline V gene, CDR1 is LGHDT and CDR2 is YNNKEL (reference sequence). The CDR3 is CASSQGGLPYEQYF. The DNA of the CDR3 is TGTGCCAGCAGCCAGGGGGGGCTTCCCTACGAGCAGTACTTC.

The rearrangement joins TRBV5-1 to TRBJ2-2; D is tentatively TRBD1 or TRBD2 (5 bases each). CDR1 and CDR2 from the germline V gene are SGHRS and YFSETQ. The CDR3 spans 16 residues. Trimming shortened V by 4 bases and J by 1 base, and 14 bases separated the two germline ends. CDR3 coding DNA: TGCGCCAGCAGCCTTAATCCGGGGCGGAACACCGGGGAGCTGTTTTTT. Amino acids: CASSLNPGRNTGELFF.

This clonotype was picked up many times. V and J are TRBV7-2 and TRBJ2-3; 12 bases match TRBD2. The trim removed 2 bases at V and 5 bases at J, leaving 8 bases unmatched. The CDR3 length is 17 residues. The V gene's germline CDR1 is SGHTA and CDR2 FQGNSA. The CDR3 protein is CASSLYLAGGPGDTQYF. The CDR3 DNA is TGTGCCAGCAGCTTATACCTAGCGGGAGGGCCGGGAGATACGCAGTATTTT.

This clonotype was observed a few times. The rearrangement joins TRBV10-2 to TRBJ2-1; 10 bases agree with TRBD1. Per the germline V gene, CDR1 is WSHSY and CDR2 is SAAADI. The CDR3 is made up of 12 amino acids. V shed 11 bases and J 6 bases; nucleotides not matched to a gene: 4. CDR3 nucleotides: TGCGCCTCGGGACAGGGGCGCAATGAGCAGTTCTTC. As protein: CASGQGRNEQFF.

V and J are TRBV6-5 and TRBJ2-3; unclear D gene. V was pared by 4 bases and J by 2 bases, with 10 bases between. The germline V gene has CDR1 MNHEY and CDR2 SVGAGI. The CDR3 runs to 14 residues. The CDR3 nucleotides read TGTGCCAGCAGTTTGAAGACACTCACAGATACGCAGTATTTT. Protein sequence: CASSLKTLTDTQYF.

This clonotype has ten or more counts. This chain joins TRBV6-1 and TRBJ1-6; 7 nucleotides match TRBD1. V was pared by 5 bases and J by 7 bases, with 8 bases of the junction left unmatched. Germline CDR1 and CDR2: MNHNS and SASEGT. This CDR3 has 15 amino acids. CDR3 in DNA: TGTGCCAGCAGTAGACAGGGCACACGGAATTCACCCCTCCACTTT. Translation: CASSRQGTRNSPLHF.

This clonotype was counted only a few times. This chain joins TRBV5-1 and TRBJ2-2; 7 nucleotides match TRBD2. Losses at the gene ends were 0 bases for V and 4 bases for J; bases not matched to a gene: 6. Germline CDR1 SGHRS, CDR2 YFSETQ. This CDR3 has 16 residues. CDR3 sequence reads: CASSLEASGSTGELFF. The CDR3 nucleotides read TGCGCCAGCAGCTTGGAGGCTAGCGGAAGCACCGGGGAGCTGTTTTTT.

The chain has TRBV20-1 and TRBJ2-7; D remains unclear. CDR3 length: 12 residues. The V end was cut by 4 bases, the J end by 2 bases, with 9 bases between. CDR1 is DFQATT, CDR2 SNEGSKA, per germline (reference sequence). This CDR3 reads CSAKGLTYEQYF. In nucleotides, the CDR3 is TGCAGTGCTAAGGGCCTTACCTACGAGCAGTACTTC.

The chain carries TRBV7-2 and TRBJ1-6; TRBD1 agrees at 7 bases. J was trimmed by 10 bases and V by 4 bases; bases with no gene match: 4. The CDR3 is made up of 13 amino acids. From germline, CDR1 is SGHTA and CDR2 FQGNSA. The CDR3 loop is CASSSRQGSPLHF. Here the CDR3 DNA reads TGTGCCAGCAGCTCAAGACAGGGCTCACCCCTCCACTTT.

This clonotype was recorded many times. The CDR3 loop reads CSARGGTQAKNIQYF. The CDR3 nucleotides read TGCAGTGCTAGAGGGGGGACGCAAGCCAAAAACATTCAGTACTTC. The chain carries TRBV20-1 and TRBJ2-4; D is tentatively TRBD1 or TRBD2 (5 bases each). This CDR3 spans 15 amino acids. Trimming shortened V by 1 base and J by 0 bases, and 10 bases separated the two germline ends. Germline lookup yields CDR1 DFQATT and CDR2 SNEGSKA (reference sequence).

Only a few counts were recorded for this clonotype. The V and J genes are TRBV20-1 and TRBJ2-1; tentative D call: TRBD1 (6 bases). The V gene's germline CDR1 is DFQATT and CDR2 SNEGSKA (reference sequence). The CDR3 covers 14 residues. Trimming pared 4 bases from V and 6 bases from J, leaving 16 bases between. The CDR3 bases are TGCAGTGCTAAAGGACAGACCCCTCGCAATGAGCAGTTCTTC. As protein: CSAKGQTPRNEQFF.

This clonotype turned up a few times. This sequence joins TRBV24-1 and TRBJ2-1; TRBD1 might be the D (6 bases). This CDR3 spans 13 amino acids. Germline V gene lookup returns CDR1 KGHDR and CDR2 SFDVKD. V lost 9 bases to trimming and J lost 8 bases, with 16 bases between them. The CDR3 loop reads CATLGGPFDEQFF. CDR3 DNA: TGTGCCACCCTTGGGGGCCCATTTGATGAGCAGTTCTTC.

In its sample, this clonotype was seen many times. The chain carries TRBV5-1 and TRBJ2-2; D unclear. The CDR3 runs to 14 residues. CDR1 and CDR2 from the germline V gene are SGHRS and YFSETQ. V was pared by 5 bases and J by 1 base, with 9 bases between. The CDR3, as DNA: TGCGCCAGCAGACCTAGACAGAACACCGGGGAGCTGTTTTTT. Translating gives CASRPRQNTGELFF.

This clonotype has a handful of counts. The CDR3 region is CATRSHTGELFF. The CDR3, as DNA: TGTGCCACCAGGAGCCACACCGGGGAGCTGTTTTTT. The chain combines TRBV12-3 or TRBV12-4 with TRBJ2-2; D gene ambiguous. This CDR3 has 12 amino acids. V lost 10 bases, J lost 3 bases, and 9 bases lay in between.

The V and J genes are TRBV12-2 and TRBJ1-2; the table's D gene call, TRBD1, was not cross checked with the DNA. TRBV12-2 is marked as a pseudogene. The CDR3 has 16 residues. In DNA form, the CDR3 reads TGTGCAAGTCGCTTAGCCCGACGGGACACCTACTATGGCTACACCTTC. It codes for CASRLARRDTYYGYTF.

This clonotype was recorded a few times. The chain has TRBV5-1 and TRBJ2-6; D might be TRBD2 (6 bases). The CDR3 totals 15 residues. Germline values: CDR1 SGHRS, CDR2 YFSETQ. With 4 bases removed from V and 8 bases from J, the gap between germline ends came to 16 bases. The CDR3 DNA follows: TGCGCCAGCAGCCCCGGGGGTTTCGGTACCAACGTCCTGACTTTC. Its translation: CASSPGGFGTNVLTF.

This clonotype occurred many times. This chain links TRBV28 with TRBJ2-7, with no clear D. The CDR3 is 12 amino acids. The germline gives CDR1 MDHEN, CDR2 SYDVKM. V shed 6 bases and J shed 4 bases, with 10 bases lying between them. CDR3 sequence reads: CASSLLGYEQYF. The CDR3 coding sequence is TGTGCCAGCAGCCTCCTGGGGTACGAGCAGTACTTC. Drawing the rest from reference TRBV28 and TRBJ2-7, the complete variable domain is DVKVTQSSRYLVKRTGEKVFLECVQDMDHENMFWYRQDPGLGLRLIYFSYDVKMKEKGDIPEGYSVSREKKERFSLILESASTNQTSMYLCASSLLGYEQYFGPGTRLTVT.

The chain links TRBV18 to TRBJ2-4; unclear D gene. V shed 0 bases and J shed 3 bases, with 15 bases lying between them. The CDR3 has 17 amino acids. Germline CDR1 is KGHSH and CDR2 is LQKENI. The CDR3 DNA reads as TGTGCCAGCTCACCACCGCTCACTCCCACGGGCAAAAACATTCAGTACTTC. Amino acid sequence: CASSPPLTPTGKNIQYF.

The chain is built from TRBV15 and TRBJ2-1; the match to TRBD2 covers 10 bases. This CDR3 is built from 18 residues. Germline CDR1 is LNHNV and CDR2 is YYDKDF (reference sequence). Losses at the gene ends were 0 bases for V and 8 bases for J; bases not matched to a gene: 13. The CDR3 coding sequence is TGTGCCACCAGCAGAGATGTCAGCGGGAGGGCGAATTTCGATGAGCAGTTCTTC. This sequence encodes CATSRDVSGRANFDEQFF. The full variable domain, with the rest looked up from reference TRBV15 and TRBJ2-1, is DAMVIQNPRYQVTQFGKPVTLSCSQTLNHNVMYWYQQKSSQAPKLLFHYYDKDFNNEADTPDNFQSRRPNTSFCFLDIRSPGLGDTAMYLCATSRDVSGRANFDEQFFGPGTRLTVL.

This chain joins TRBV20-1 and TRBJ2-3; D remains ambiguous. Germline V CDR1 and CDR2: DFQATT, SNEGSKA (reference sequence). Deletions cut 0 bases from V and 1 base from J, with 11 bases between. This CDR3 region has 15 residues. The CDR3 sequence is CSARDPRYGTDTQYF. The CDR3 DNA reads TGCAGTGCTAGAGATCCCAGATATGGCACAGATACGCAGTATTTT.

The chain is built from TRBV27 and TRBJ2-5; the D is unclear. V was pared by 3 bases and J by 5 bases, with 13 bases between. Germline lookup yields CDR1 MNHEY and CDR2 SMNVEV (reference sequence). The CDR3 totals 14 residues. The CDR3 is CASSLRGFGETQYF. The CDR3 region has the DNA TGTGCCAGCAGTTTGCGTGGGTTCGGGGAGACCCAGTACTTC.

CDR3 DNA sequence: TGCGCCAGCAGACTGGGGGGGGCTGGGGCCAACGTCCTGACTTTC. Translating gives CASRLGGAGANVLTF. This sequence joins TRBV5-1 and TRBJ2-6, with 7 positions matching TRBD2. After removal of 5 bases from V and 2 bases from J, the junction contained 4 bases not matched to a gene. This CDR3 comprises 15 residues. Germline assignment: CDR1 SGHRS and CDR2 YFSETQ.

This chain uses TRBV20-1 with TRBJ2-3, with a tentative D call TRBD2 (7 bases). The CDR3 covers 15 residues. Trimming removed 3 bases at V and 2 bases at J, with 15 bases between. Germline values: CDR1 DFQATT, CDR2 SNEGSKA (reference sequence). The CDR3 bases are TGCAGTGCTAGTAGGGGGGGGTCTCCCACAGATACGCAGTATTTT. Translation: CSASRGGSPTDTQYF.